This TCR beta chain was profiled in a study of lymphopenia after photon versus proton radiotherapy. Sequencing was performed with immunoSEQ multiplex PCR; in TCRdb, only in-frame clones are kept and a portion is missing. This table has fewer than 30,000 clones, roughly four fifths appearing once. V lost 3 bases and J lost 7, with 19 bases in between. Germline CDR1 is LNHNV and CDR2 is YYDKDF (reference sequence). The CDR3 sequence is 16 residues long. This receptor was taken from a woman in her 50s with pancreatic cancer. The sample was peripheral blood, taken from a patient treated with photon-based radiotherapy. The chain has TRBV15 and TRBJ1-5; a possible D gene is TRBD1 (6 bases). Written as DNA, the CDR3 is TGTGCCACCAGCAGGGGGGGAACAGGGTCGGACCAGCCCCAGCATTTT. This gives the protein CATSRGGTGSDQPQHF. The full variable domain, its missing parts supplied by reference TRBV15 and TRBJ1-5, is DAMVIQNPRYQVTQFGKPVTLSCSQTLNHNVMYWYQQKSSQAPKLLFHYYDKDFNNEADTPDNFQSRRPNTSFCFLDIRSPGLGDTAMYLCATSRGGTGSDQPQHFGDGTRLSIL.